The entry below describes one T cell receptor (beta chain). Its cognate antigen is unknown. CDR3 size: 17 residues. Trimming pared 3 bases from V and 1 base from J, leaving 19 bases between. Germline CDR1 is SGHRS and CDR2 is YFSETQ. Profiled with immunoSEQ multiplex PCR; TCRdb holds only in-frame clones, not every one. The sample includes some 52,000 clones, around 81% of them seen just once. The sample originates from a study of T cells in localized non-small cell lung cancer. Study-wide points: Appearing in adjacent lung were a median about 50 of the top 100 tumor clones. Increased T cell density in blood showed an association with longer overall survival.

Sample: PBMCs, taken before any cancer treatment. The source is a woman aged 35 to 69 with stage II lung adenocarcinoma. The rearrangement joins TRBV5-1 to TRBJ1-1, with D uncertain. CDR3 in DNA: TGCGCCAGCAGCTCCCCCCCCGGTGGAAGCGGGAACACTGAAGCTTTCTTT. Translation gives CASSSPPGGSGNTEAFF.